The clone carrying this T cell receptor (beta chain) was recorded many times. Documented time point: persistent/refractory GD, antithyroid drugs over 5 years with positive TRAb. The authors made the TCR library using RNA they extracted from PBMCs. With 4 bases clipped from V and 5 bases from J, the junction kept 5 bases outside the gene matches. This CDR3 has 14 amino acids. Per the germline V gene, CDR1 is SEHNR and CDR2 is FQNEAQ (reference sequence). CDR3-region Arm-PCR and iRepertoire HTBI primers produced the TCR beta libraries. Via MiXCR, TCRdb re-called the multiplex PCR reads, giving one row per CDR3 protein. The sample contains a few hundred thousand distinct CDR3 sequences, 20% to 25% of which appear only once. The data derive from a study of regulatory T cells in long-lasting Graves disease.

V and J are TRBV7-9 and TRBJ2-5, with TRBD2 matching 9 bases. This TCR was recovered from a woman aged 40-49 years with Graves disease. This specimen was peripheral blood mononuclear cells (PBMCs), taken when the disease was refractory, from a patient treated with antithyroid drugs. Written as DNA, the CDR3 is TGTGCCAGCAGCTCAAGCGGGAGGATGGAGACCCAGTACTTC. Protein product: CASSSSGRMETQYF.